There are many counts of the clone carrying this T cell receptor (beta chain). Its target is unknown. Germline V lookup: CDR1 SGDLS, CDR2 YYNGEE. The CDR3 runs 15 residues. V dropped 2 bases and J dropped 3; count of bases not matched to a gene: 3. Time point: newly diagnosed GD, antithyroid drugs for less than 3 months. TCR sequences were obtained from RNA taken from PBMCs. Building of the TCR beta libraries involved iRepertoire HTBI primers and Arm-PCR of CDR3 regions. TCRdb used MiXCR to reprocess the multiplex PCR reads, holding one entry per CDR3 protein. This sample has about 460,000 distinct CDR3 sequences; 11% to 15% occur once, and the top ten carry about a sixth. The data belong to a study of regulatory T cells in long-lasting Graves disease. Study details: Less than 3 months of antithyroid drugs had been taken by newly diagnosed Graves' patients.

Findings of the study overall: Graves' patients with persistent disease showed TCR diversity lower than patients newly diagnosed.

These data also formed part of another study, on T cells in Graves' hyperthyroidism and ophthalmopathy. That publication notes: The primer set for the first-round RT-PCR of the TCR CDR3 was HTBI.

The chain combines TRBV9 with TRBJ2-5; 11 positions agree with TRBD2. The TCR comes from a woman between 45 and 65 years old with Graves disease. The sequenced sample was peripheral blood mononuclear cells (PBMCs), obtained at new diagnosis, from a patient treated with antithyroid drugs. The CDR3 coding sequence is TGTGCCAGCAGCGTCCTGGGACTAGCGGAAGAGACCCAGTACTTC. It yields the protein CASSVLGLAEETQYF.